Listed here are 23 T cell receptor beta chains from one sample, sequenced in a study of response to subunit inactivated influenza vaccine. TCRdb re-derived calls from the RT-PCR reads in MiXCR, one entry per CDR3 protein. This table holds a few hundred thousand distinct CDR3 sequences, around 15% found once. The sequencing here drew on PBMCs from blood, taken roughly 13 days after vaccination. The receptors shown here come from a man between 45 and 60 years old who received an inactivated influenza vaccine.

This sequence joins TRBV7-9 and TRBJ2-2; weak D call: TRBD1 (6 bases). Per the germline V gene, CDR1 is SEHNR and CDR2 is FQNEAQ (reference sequence). V was trimmed by 0 bases and J by 4 bases, leaving 9 bases between them. CDR3 size: 15 residues. CDR3 in amino acids: CASSLAGGRTGELFF. In nucleotides, the CDR3 is TGTGCCAGCAGCTTAGCAGGGGGTCGCACCGGGGAGCTGTTTTTT.

This clonotype was counted between two and nine times. The genes are TRBV12-3 or TRBV12-4 and TRBJ2-3; TRBD1 matches at 11 bases. The CDR3 is 16 amino acids. V lost 5 bases and J lost 3; bases outside the gene matches: 7. Here the CDR3 reads CASSDRTGGLTDTQYF. The CDR3 coding sequence is TGTGCCAGCAGTGATCGGACAGGGGGCTTGACAGATACGCAGTATTTT.

This clonotype was seen a handful of times. The V call is TRBV28, the J call TRBJ2-1; 9 bases line up with TRBD2. Germline CDR1 MDHEN, CDR2 SYDVKM. The CDR3 has 16 residues. The ends lost 7 bases at V and 4 bases at J; junction bases unmatched: 11. The CDR3 sequence: CASKQSGTSSYNEQFF. DNA for the CDR3: TGTGCCAGCAAACAATCAGGGACTAGCAGTTACAATGAGCAGTTCTTC. Full variable domain (rest looked up from reference TRBV28 and TRBJ2-1): DVKVTQSSRYLVKRTGEKVFLECVQDMDHENMFWYRQDPGLGLRLIYFSYDVKMKEKGDIPEGYSVSREKKERFSLILESASTNQTSMYLCASKQSGTSSYNEQFFGPGTRLTVL.

The V and J genes are TRBV7-8 and TRBJ1-5; 8 bases align to TRBD1. This CDR3 is built from 16 residues. CDR1 SGHVS and CDR2 FQNEAQ come from the germline V gene. V shed 0 bases, J shed 5 bases, and the junction held 6 bases outside the gene matches. CDR3 bases: TGTGCCAGCAGCTTAGCGCTTTACAGGGGGTATCAGCCCCAGCATTTT. Encoded protein: CASSLALYRGYQPQHF.

This clonotype was recorded a few times. The rearrangement links TRBV4-2 to TRBJ2-2; 12 bases are a match to TRBD2. V gave up 0 bases and J gave up 6 bases; unmatched junction bases: 8. The CDR3 covers 18 residues. Germline V gene data show CDR1 as LGHNA and CDR2 as YNFKEQ. CDR3 nucleotide sequence: TGTGCCAGCAGCCAAGAGGGTCTAGGACTAGCGGGACCCGGGGAGCTGTTTTTT. Protein: CASSQEGLGLAGPGELFF.

This clonotype came up once. The chain links TRBV4-2 to TRBJ2-5, with 8 bases lining up with TRBD2. There are 15 residues in the CDR3. The germline V gene has CDR1 LGHNA and CDR2 YNFKEQ. Unmatched junction bases numbered 5, after V lost 3 bases and J lost 2 bases. The CDR3 spells CASSHPTGGQETQYF. CDR3 coding DNA: TGTGCCAGCAGCCATCCGACGGGGGGGCAAGAGACCCAGTACTTC.

This chain uses TRBV10-3 with TRBJ2-2; TRBD1 is a possible D gene (6 bases). The ends were cut back, 6 bases at V and 3 bases at J, with 14 bases in the middle. Germline loops: CDR1 ENHRY, CDR2 SYGVKD. CDR3 size: 15 residues. The CDR3 DNA follows: TGTGCCATCAGGGGGACAAACACCCACACCGGGGAGCTGTTTTTT. Encoded protein: CAIRGTNTHTGELFF.

This clonotype was seen more than once but under ten times. CDR3 coding DNA: TGTGCCAGCAGTTTAGTCATGCGGGTCGGGGTAGTTGCTGAAGCTTTCTTT. Translated: CASSLVMRVGVVAEAFF. The chain uses TRBV12-3 or TRBV12-4 and TRBJ1-1; D is undetermined. The CDR3 is made up of 17 amino acids. The V and J ends lost 1 base and 6 bases respectively, with 21 bases between them.

The rearrangement links TRBV7-2 to TRBJ2-3, with D possibly called TRBD1 or TRBD2 (5 bases each). V gave up 8 bases and J gave up 1 base, with 7 bases separating them. The length of the CDR3 is 12 residues. Germline CDR1 reads SGHTA; CDR2 reads FQGNSA. This CDR3 is CASRGGTDTQYF. CDR3 nucleotides: TGTGCCAGCCGGGGCGGCACAGATACGCAGTATTTT.

J is TRBJ2-3 and V is TRBV5-1; TRBD1 matches 9 bases. The CDR3 extends over 15 amino acids. Germline CDR1 is SGHRS and CDR2 is YFSETQ. V shed 1 base, J shed 4 bases, and the junction held 4 bases outside the gene matches. In nucleotides, the CDR3 is TGCGCCAGCAGCTTGACAGGGGGCACGTCAGATACGCAGTATTTT. This gives the protein CASSLTGGTSDTQYF.

This clonotype was counted only a few times. V usage is TRBV3-1 and J usage is TRBJ2-1; 11 bases are a match to TRBD2. V was pared by 0 bases and J by 7 bases, with 8 bases of the junction left unmatched. Germline lookup yields CDR1 LGHDT and CDR2 YNNKEL (reference sequence). This CDR3 region has 17 residues. The CDR3 reads CASSQDTGTSGRNEQFF. DNA for the CDR3: TGTGCCAGCAGCCAAGATACCGGGACTAGCGGTAGAAATGAGCAGTTCTTC.

The chain joins TRBV12-3 or TRBV12-4 to TRBJ2-5, with D hard to call. Trimming pared 7 bases from V and 2 bases from J, leaving 11 bases between. This CDR3 has 13 residues. CDR3 region: CASTGRRQETQYF. The CDR3 nucleotides read TGTGCCAGCACCGGCCGTCGGCAAGAGACCCAGTACTTC.

The chain uses TRBV4-2 and TRBJ1-5; D gene ambiguous. This CDR3 spans 16 amino acids. Trimming cost V 0 bases and J 4 bases, with 13 bases left between them. CDR1 is LGHNA, CDR2 YNFKEQ, per germline. CDR3 residues: CASSQDFDSVNQPQHF. DNA for the CDR3: TGTGCCAGCAGCCAAGATTTTGATTCGGTAAATCAGCCCCAGCATTTT.

The chain joins TRBV7-3 to TRBJ2-5, with TRBD2 matching 7 bases. The V segment lost 5 bases and the J segment 1 base; nucleotides outside the gene matches: 1. Germline-derived CDR1 and CDR2 are SGHTA and FQGTGA. The CDR3 consists of 13 residues. The CDR3 nucleotides read TGTGCCAGCAGCAGCGGGACCCAAGAGACCCAGTACTTC. This sequence encodes CASSSGTQETQYF.

This clonotype was counted at least ten times. The chain is built from TRBV12-3 or TRBV12-4 and TRBJ2-7; 13 bases fit TRBD2. The junction had 9 bases not matched to a gene; V was cut back by 5 bases and J by 5 bases. The CDR3 is made up of 16 amino acids. In nucleotides, the CDR3 is TGTGCCAGCAGTCCCCGGACTAGCGGGAGTCGCCACGAGCAGTACTTC. This translates into CASSPRTSGSRHEQYF.

This clonotype was found once. The J gene is TRBJ2-2, the V gene TRBV20-1; maybe TRBD2 (10 bases). The germline CDR1 and CDR2 sequences are DFQATT and SNEGSKA (reference sequence). V was shortened by 0 bases and J by 5 bases, with 28 bases between the two germline ends. There are 20 residues in the CDR3. The CDR3 DNA reads TGCAGTGCTAGAGATCTTAGAAGCACTAGCGGGACAGGGTGGACCGGGGAGCTGTTTTTT. This sequence encodes CSARDLRSTSGTGWTGELFF.

V is TRBV5-5 and J is TRBJ2-5, with D unresolved. The germline V and J ends were trimmed by 0 bases and 5 bases, with 11 bases remaining between them. This CDR3 has 14 amino acids. Germline loops: CDR1 SGHKS, CDR2 YYEKEE (reference sequence). The CDR3 region has the DNA TGTGCCAGCAGCTTGGGGTCTAGGGATGAGACCCAGTACTTC. Protein: CASSLGSRDETQYF.

This clonotype was seen at least ten times. The J gene is TRBJ2-1, the V gene TRBV7-2, with 13 bases aligning to TRBD2. CDR1 SGHTA and CDR2 FQGNSA come from the germline V gene. This CDR3 spans 16 amino acids. The V and J ends lost 2 bases and 10 bases, in that order; junction bases with no gene match: 8. This chain's CDR3 is CASSLLSLAGGREQFF. DNA of the CDR3: TGTGCCAGCAGCTTATTATCACTAGCGGGGGGGCGAGAGCAGTTCTTC.

The rearrangement joins TRBV7-8 to TRBJ2-3, with 8 bases matching TRBD1. CDR3 length: 16 residues. Germline lookup yields CDR1 SGHVS and CDR2 FQNEAQ. Trimming took 5 bases from V and 5 from J; bases not matched to a gene: 12. The CDR3 is CASSPWTGKKGDTQYF. The CDR3 DNA follows: TGTGCCAGCAGCCCTTGGACAGGGAAAAAGGGAGATACGCAGTATTTT.

This clonotype appeared a few times. The rearrangement links TRBV20-1 to TRBJ1-5; the match to TRBD1 covers 12 bases. The CDR3 has 18 amino acids. V lost 6 bases to trimming and J lost 6 bases; unmatched junction nucleotides: 18. Germline CDR1 reads DFQATT; CDR2 reads SNEGSKA (reference sequence). Written as DNA, the CDR3 is TGCAGTGCCCTGCTGGGGCGGGACAGGGGGCGAGTAATTCAGCCCCAGCATTTT. As protein: CSALLGRDRGRVIQPQHF.

This clonotype turned up a few times. The chain links TRBV9 to TRBJ2-7, with TRBD2 identical over 8 bases. CDR1 and CDR2 (germline): SGDLS, YYNGEE. The trim removed 3 bases at V and 3 bases at J, leaving 8 bases unmatched. The CDR3 has 15 residues. CDR3 amino acids: CASSGGASGSYEQYF. In DNA form, the CDR3 reads TGTGCCAGCAGCGGAGGTGCCAGCGGGAGCTACGAGCAGTACTTC.

The rearrangement uses TRBV6-5 and TRBJ2-2; no clear D. The CDR3 extends over 17 amino acids. Trimming took 4 bases from V and 0 from J, leaving 15 bases between them. Germline assignment: CDR1 MNHEY and CDR2 SVGAGI. The CDR3 sequence is CASSSILEPPNTGELFF. The CDR3 bases are TGTGCCAGCAGTTCGATTCTGGAGCCTCCGAACACCGGGGAGCTGTTTTTT.

J is TRBJ2-7 and V is TRBV4-2; D may correspond to TRBD1 or TRBD2 (6 bases each). The CDR3 has 16 amino acids. V gave up 0 bases and J gave up 3 bases, with 15 bases separating them. Germline lookup yields CDR1 LGHNA and CDR2 YNFKEQ. The CDR3 DNA reads TGTGCCAGCAGCCAAGAGAACAGGGTGCGGGGCTACGAGCAGTACTTC. Amino acid sequence: CASSQENRVRGYEQYF.